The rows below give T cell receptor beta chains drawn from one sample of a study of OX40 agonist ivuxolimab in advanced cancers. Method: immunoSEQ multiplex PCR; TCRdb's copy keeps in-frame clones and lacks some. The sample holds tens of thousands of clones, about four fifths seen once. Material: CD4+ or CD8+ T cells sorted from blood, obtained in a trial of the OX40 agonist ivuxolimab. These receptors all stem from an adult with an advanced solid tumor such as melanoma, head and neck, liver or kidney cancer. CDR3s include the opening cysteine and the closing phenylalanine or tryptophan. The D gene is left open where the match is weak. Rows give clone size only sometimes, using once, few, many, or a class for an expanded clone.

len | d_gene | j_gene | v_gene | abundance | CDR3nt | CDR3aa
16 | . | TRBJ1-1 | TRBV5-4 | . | TGTGCCAGCAGCCCTAGAGTAACAGGGCTGAACACTGAAGCTTTCTTT | CASSPRVTGLNTEAFF
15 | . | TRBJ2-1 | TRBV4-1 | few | TGCGCCAGCAGCCAAAGCCCCATAGGACTACTTGAGCAGTTCTTC | CASSQSPIGLLEQFF
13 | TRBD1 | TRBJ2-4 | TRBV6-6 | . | TGTGCCAGCAGGGGGACAGGGGAAAACATTCAGTACTTC | CASRGTGENIQYF
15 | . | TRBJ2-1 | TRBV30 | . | TGTGCCTGGGCAAAGACCCCCTTCGCAACAAATGAGCAGTTCTTC | CAWAKTPFATNEQFF
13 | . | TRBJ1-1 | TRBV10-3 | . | TGTGCCATCCATAGGGAATTAAACACTGAAGCTTTCTTT | CAIHRELNTEAFF
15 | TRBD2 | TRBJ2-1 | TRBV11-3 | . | TGTGCCAGCAGCTTTATACTAGCGGGAACGAATGAGCAGTTCTTC | CASSFILAGTNEQFF
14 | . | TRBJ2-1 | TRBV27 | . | TGTGCCAGCCGGAAAGGAAGCTCCTACAATGAGCAGTTCTTC | CASRKGSSYNEQFF
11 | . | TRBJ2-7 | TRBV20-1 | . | TGCAGTGCTAGCCACACCTACGAGCAGTACTTC | CSASHTYEQYF
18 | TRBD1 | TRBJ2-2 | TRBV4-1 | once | TGCGCCACCAAACGAGGTCCCGGGACAGGGGGTTTCACCGGGGAGCTGTTTTTT | CATKRGPGTGGFTGELFF
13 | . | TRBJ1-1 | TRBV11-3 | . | TGTGCCAGCAGCTTAGGGGGGAACACTGAAGCTTTCTTT | CASSLGGNTEAFF
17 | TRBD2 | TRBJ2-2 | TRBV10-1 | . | TGCGCCAGCAGTGAGGCCTTCCAGGGAGGGTGGACCGGGGAGCTGTTTTTT | CASSEAFQGGWTGELFF
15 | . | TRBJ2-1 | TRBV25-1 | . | TGTGCCAGCAGTGTCCTCGGGGGATTCTACAATGAGCAGTTCTTC | CASSVLGGFYNEQFF
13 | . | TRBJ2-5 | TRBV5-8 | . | TGTGCCAGCAGCCTGAACTATGGGGAGACCCAGTACTTC | CASSLNYGETQYF
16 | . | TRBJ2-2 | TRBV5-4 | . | TGTGCCAGCAGCTCAAACCGGGGAGCCTCCACCGGGGAGCTGTTTTTT | CASSSNRGASTGELFF
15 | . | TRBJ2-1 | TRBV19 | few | TGTGCCAGTAGTATTCGCCCCAGGGGAAGCAATGAGCAGTTCTTC | CASSIRPRGSNEQFF
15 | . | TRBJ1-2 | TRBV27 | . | TGTGCCAGCAGTTCGCTCGGACAGAAAGGTGGTGGCTACACCTTC | CASSSLGQKGGGYTF
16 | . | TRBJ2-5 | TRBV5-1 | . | TGCGCCAGCAGCTTGAACAAGGGCGGGACTGAAGAGACCCAGTACTTC | CASSLNKGGTEETQYF
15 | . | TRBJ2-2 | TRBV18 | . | TGTGCCAGCTCACCAGAGGATGACAGCACCGGGGAGCTGTTTTTT | CASSPEDDSTGELFF
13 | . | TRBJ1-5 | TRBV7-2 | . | TGTGCCAGCAGCTTTAGGGTTATGCAGCCCCAGCATTTT | CASSFRVMQPQHF
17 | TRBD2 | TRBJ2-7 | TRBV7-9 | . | TGTGCCAGCAGCTTAGCAGGACTAGCTAAGAGCTCCTACGAGCAGTACTTC | CASSLAGLAKSSYEQYF
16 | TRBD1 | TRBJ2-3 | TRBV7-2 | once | TGTGCCAGCAGCCGTCTCGGACAGGGGAAAACAGATACGCAGTATTTT | CASSRLGQGKTDTQYF
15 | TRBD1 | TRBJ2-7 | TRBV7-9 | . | TGTGCCAGCAGCTTCCCGGGACAGGGTGCCTACGAGCAGTACTTC | CASSFPGQGAYEQYF
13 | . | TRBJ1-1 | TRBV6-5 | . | TGTGCCAGCAGTTACGGCCGAAACACTGAAGCTTTCTTT | CASSYGRNTEAFF
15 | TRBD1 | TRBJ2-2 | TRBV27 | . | TGTGCCAGCAGTCGCCTCGACAGGGATGGCGGGGAGCTGTTTTTT | CASSRLDRDGGELFF
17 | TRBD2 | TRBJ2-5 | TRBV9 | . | TGTGCCAGCAGCGCTACTAGCGGGGGGGCGAAACAAGAGACCCAGTACTTC | CASSATSGGAKQETQYF
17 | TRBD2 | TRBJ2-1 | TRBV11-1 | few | TGTGCCAGCAGCTTATGGCGGGGGGGTTCCTCCTACAATGAGCAGTTCTTC | CASSLWRGGSSYNEQFF
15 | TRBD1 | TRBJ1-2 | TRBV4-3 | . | TGCGCCAGCAGCCACCGATGGGCAGGGGGCTATGGCTACACCTTC | CASSHRWAGGYGYTF
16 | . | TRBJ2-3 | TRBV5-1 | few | TGCGCCAGCAGCTTGGACCCGGGGCTTAGCACAGATACGCAGTATTTT | CASSLDPGLSTDTQYF
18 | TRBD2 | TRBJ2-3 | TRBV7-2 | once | TGTGCCAGCAGCTTAGGGGGACTAGCGGGAGGGGGCGGAGATACGCAGTATTTT | CASSLGGLAGGGGDTQYF
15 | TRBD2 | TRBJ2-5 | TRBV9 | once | TGTGCCAGCAGCGTACTAGCGGGTATACAAGAGACCCAGTACTTC | CASSVLAGIQETQYF
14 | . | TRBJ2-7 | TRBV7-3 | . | TGTGCCAGCAGCTTAACCTCGACAGACGGCGAGCAGTACTTC | CASSLTSTDGEQYF
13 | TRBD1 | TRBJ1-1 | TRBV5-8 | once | TGTGCCAGCAGCGCCGACAGGGGGCCTGAAGCTTTCTTT | CASSADRGPEAFF
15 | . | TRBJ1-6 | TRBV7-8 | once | TGTGCCAGCAGCCTATGGGAATTTCACAATTCACCCCTCCACTTT | CASSLWEFHNSPLHF
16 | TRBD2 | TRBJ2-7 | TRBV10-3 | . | TGTGCCATCAGTGAGTCGGTAGCGGGGGCCACATACGAGCAGTACTTC | CAISESVAGATYEQYF
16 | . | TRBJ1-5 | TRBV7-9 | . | TGTGCCAGCAGCTTAATAACCGGGACCGGAGGTCAGCCCCAGCATTTT | CASSLITGTGGQPQHF
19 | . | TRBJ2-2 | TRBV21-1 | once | TGTGCCAGCAGCCCACGAAGAGACAGGGTCGTACCGAACACCGGGGAGCTGTTTTTT | CASSPRRDRVVPNTGELFF
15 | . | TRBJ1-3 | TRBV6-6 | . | TGTGCCAGCAGTTACTCTGAGGGAGGTGGAAACACCATATATTTT | CASSYSEGGGNTIYF
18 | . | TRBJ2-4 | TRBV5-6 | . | TGTGCCAGCAGCTTCGCAGGCGCAGGGGGGTTAGCCAAAAACATTCAGTACTTC | CASSFAGAGGLAKNIQYF
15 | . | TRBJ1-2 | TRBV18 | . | TGTGCCAGCTCACCATTGGTGGGAGGGTTTGATGGCTACACCTTC | CASSPLVGGFDGYTF
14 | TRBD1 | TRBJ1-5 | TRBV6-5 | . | TGTGCCAGCAGCTCCGGACAGGTAAATCAGCCCCAGCATTTT | CASSSGQVNQPQHF
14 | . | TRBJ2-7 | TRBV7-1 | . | TGTGCCAGCAGCTTAGGTCACAGGGATTACGAGCAGTACTTC | CASSLGHRDYEQYF
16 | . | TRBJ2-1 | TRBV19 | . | TGTGCCAGTAGTATAACTTCCGGTCAGGGGATGAATGAGCAGTTCTTC | CASSITSGQGMNEQFF
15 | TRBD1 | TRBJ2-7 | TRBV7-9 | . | TGTGCCAGCAGCTCCACACGGACAGGGGGCAGGGAGCAGTACTTC | CASSSTRTGGREQYF
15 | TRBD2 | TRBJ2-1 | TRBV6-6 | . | TGTGCCAGCAGATCTCTAGCGGCTATTTACAATGAGCAGTTCTTC | CASRSLAAIYNEQFF
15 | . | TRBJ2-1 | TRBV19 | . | TGTGCCAGTAGCTATCTAGGGGGATCCTACAATGAGCAGTTCTTC | CASSYLGGSYNEQFF
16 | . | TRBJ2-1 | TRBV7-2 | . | TGTGCCAGCAGCTTAACGAGAATACAGGGAAACAATGAGCAGTTCTTC | CASSLTRIQGNNEQFF
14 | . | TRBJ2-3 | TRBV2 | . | TGTGCCAGCTCTTTCTATTCGGGGACAGATACGCAGTATTTT | CASSFYSGTDTQYF
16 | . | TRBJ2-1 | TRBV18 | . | TGTGCCAGCTCACCACTAACGGGAGTTCGCAACAATGAGCAGTTCTTC | CASSPLTGVRNNEQFF